This entry lists 5 T cell receptor beta chains sequenced from one sample in a study of cytomegalovirus exposure and HLA in healthy donors. The PCR made use of 60 Vbeta and 13 Jbeta primers. The method was immunoSEQ multiplex PCR; TCRdb's version includes in-frame clones alone and lacks a portion of them. The data hold about 150,000 clones, with approximately 72% observed a single time. The sample was PBMCs. The receptor set was obtained from a man aged 35-49 years in good health and CMV-seronegative.

This clone was detected a few times. The J gene is TRBJ1-1, the V gene TRBV5-5, with D uncertain. The CDR3 covers 14 residues. Germline V gives CDR1 SGHKS, CDR2 YYEKEE (reference sequence). V lost 7 bases to trimming and J lost 4 bases, with 17 bases between them. Here the CDR3 reads CASSSVGRSTEAFF. CDR3 bases: TGTGCCAGCTCTAGCGTGGGGAGGAGCACTGAAGCTTTCTTT.

The genes are TRBV15 and TRBJ2-5; maybe TRBD2 (5 bases). Germline V gene data show CDR1 as LNHNV and CDR2 as YYDKDF (reference sequence). The ends were cut back, 0 bases at V and 9 bases at J, with 17 bases in the middle. The CDR3 is 15 residues long. The CDR3 DNA reads as TGTGCCACCAGCAGAGATCTAGCCCTGTTGCCCCCCCAGTACTTC. Amino acids: CATSRDLALLPPQYF.

The chain joins TRBV6-6 to TRBJ2-1, with D possibly matching TRBD2 (5 bases). The CDR3 has 14 amino acids. Germline V gives CDR1 MNHNY, CDR2 SVGAGI (reference sequence). Between the trimmed V and J ends, which lost 2 bases and 9 bases, there was a span of 14 bases. The CDR3 spells CASSYNSGGGEQFF. CDR3 nucleotide sequence: TGTGCCAGCAGTTACAATTCCGGAGGAGGTGAGCAGTTCTTC.

The chain uses TRBV9 and TRBJ1-4; 7 bases are shared with TRBD1. Germline trimming cut 4 bases from V and 2 bases from J; bases unmatched to any gene: 5. From germline, CDR1 is SGDLS and CDR2 YYNGEE. CDR3 length: 15 residues. DNA of the CDR3: TGTGCCAGCAGCCAGGGGGGCAGTACTAATGAAAAACTGTTTTTT. It codes for CASSQGGSTNEKLFF. Complete variable domain (other parts from reference TRBV9 and TRBJ1-4): DSGVTQTPKHLITATGQRVTLRCSPRSGDLSVYWYQQSLDQGLQFLIQYYNGEERAKGNILERFSAQQFPDLHSELNLSSLELGDSALYFCASSQGGSTNEKLFFGSGTQLSVL.

The chain carries TRBV7-9 and TRBJ2-7; 9 nucleotides agree with TRBD1. Unmatched junction bases numbered 12, after V lost 5 bases and J lost 4 bases. The germline V gene has CDR1 SEHNR and CDR2 FQNEAQ (reference sequence). This CDR3 spans 16 amino acids. CDR3 nucleotides: TGTGCCAGCAGCCCCCTCTGGACAGGGGTCCGGTACGAGCAGTACTTC. Translating it yields CASSPLWTGVRYEQYF.